These 8 T cell receptor beta chains share one sample of origin, sequenced in a study of molecular identifiers for immune sequencing clone quantification. TCRdb re-called the PCR reads with MiXCR, one entry per CDR3 protein. This repertoire shows roughly 65,000 distinct CDR3 sequences, around a sixth found once; its top ten account for under 1.5%. The sequencing input was naive CD8+ T cells from blood, with Jurkat cell RNA spiked in. The subset was: FACS-sorted CD8+CD4-CCR7+CD45RA+ naive T cells. The receptors originated from a human donor in good health. Some libraries in this study had Jurkat cell RNA spiked in.

The table lists this clonotype with many counts. CDR3 residues: CSAGLHTGELFF. CDR3 nucleotide sequence: TGCAGTGCGGGACTACACACCGGGGAGCTGTTTTTT. The chain employs TRBV20-1 and TRBJ2-2; 7 nucleotides line up with TRBD2. Looked up from germline, CDR1 is DFQATT and CDR2 is SNEGSKA (reference sequence). V shed 6 bases and J 3 bases; nucleotides not matched to a gene: 1. This CDR3 spans 12 amino acids.

This clonotype was observed at least ten times. The chain is built from TRBV4-1 and TRBJ2-5; the match to TRBD1 covers 11 bases. Per germline, CDR1 MGHRA and CDR2 YSYEKL. This CDR3 is built from 17 residues. The junction had 9 bases not matched to a gene; V was cut back by 3 bases and J by 3 bases. The CDR3 loop is CASSQEFRDRGKETQYF. The DNA of the CDR3 is TGCGCCAGCAGCCAGGAATTCCGGGACAGGGGGAAAGAGACCCAGTACTTC.

The CDR3 DNA follows: TGTGCCAGCAGTAGAGGAGCGGGAGACGAGCAGTTCTTC. It encodes CASSRGAGDEQFF. The chain couples TRBV27 to TRBJ2-1; 8 bases are shared with TRBD2. Trimming removed 5 bases from V and 10 bases from J; junction bases left unmatched: 7. The CDR3 is 13 residues long. Germline V CDR1 and CDR2: MNHEY, SMNVEV (reference sequence).

This clonotype was seen repeatedly, ten times or more. The V call is TRBV7-9, the J call TRBJ2-7; the D call may be TRBD1 or TRBD2 (5 bases each). The V end was cut by 3 bases, the J end by 3 bases, with 9 bases between. Germline V gives CDR1 SEHNR, CDR2 FQNEAQ (reference sequence). The CDR3 contains 13 residues. CDR3 protein: CASSFRDDYEQYF. The CDR3 DNA is TGTGCCAGCAGCTTCCGGGACGACTACGAGCAGTACTTC.

Ten or more counts support this clonotype. The chain links TRBV2 to TRBJ1-5, with D tentatively TRBD1 (6 bases). Germline V CDR1 and CDR2: SNHLY, FYNNEI. The length of the CDR3 is 15 residues. With 6 bases removed from V and 3 bases from J, the gap between germline ends came to 15 bases. CDR3 amino acids: CASRLDSLPNQPQHF. DNA for the CDR3: TGTGCCAGCAGGCTGGACAGCCTTCCCAATCAGCCCCAGCATTTT.

This clonotype was observed a handful of times. The junction shows a germline mismatch at one end, possibly a read error. The V gene is TRBV5-3, the J gene TRBJ2-3; D gene uncertain. TRBV5-3 is an ORF, with its function uncertain. The CDR3 consists of 14 residues. Here the CDR3 DNA reads TGTGCCAGCAGCTTTGGGCCCGTCGCAGATACGCAGTATTTT. It specifies CASSFGPVADTQYF.

This clonotype was seen at least ten times. The chain carries TRBV13 and TRBJ1-1; D not certain. CDR1 and CDR2 from the germline V gene are PRHDT and FYEKMQ (reference sequence). This CDR3 has 13 amino acids. The V and J ends lost 3 bases and 3 bases respectively, with 8 bases between them. The CDR3 region is CASSLEADTEAFF. The CDR3 DNA is TGTGCCAGCAGCTTGGAAGCAGACACTGAAGCTTTCTTT.

This clonotype was counted ten times or more. The chain has TRBV5-4 and TRBJ2-2; 9 bases map to TRBD1. The CDR3 contains 16 residues. With V trimmed by 2 bases and J by 6 bases, 8 bases remained unmatched. Germline V gives CDR1 SGHNT, CDR2 YYREEE (reference sequence). In DNA form, the CDR3 reads TGTGCCAGCAGCTTAACCGGGACAGGGCCCGCCGGGGAGCTGTTTTTT. Encoded protein: CASSLTGTGPAGELFF.